This passage covers 3 T cell receptor beta chains from one sample sequenced in a study of T cells in Graves' hyperthyroidism and ophthalmopathy. The investigators amplified TCR beta CDR3 regions from RNA transcripts. A set of HTBI primers served as the primers for a first-round RT-PCR of the TCR CDR3. TCRdb used MiXCR to reprocess the multiplex PCR reads, holding one entry per CDR3 protein. The table includes 480,000 or so distinct CDR3 sequences, 46% detected once. Sequencing input: peripheral blood or thyroid tissue (not recorded which). Receptors were obtained from an adult woman with Graves' disease, either hyperthyroidism or ophthalmopathy (not recorded which).

A few counts support this clonotype. The chain is built from TRBV6-5 and TRBJ1-1; 8 nucleotides agree with TRBD1. The CDR3 runs to 14 residues. CDR1 MNHEY and CDR2 SVGAGI come from the germline V gene. The V and J ends lost 6 bases and 4 bases, in that order; junction bases with no gene match: 7. The CDR3 sequence: CASSRGRGLTEAFF. Written as DNA, the CDR3 is TGTGCCAGCAGCCGCGGCAGGGGGCTCACTGAAGCTTTCTTT.

The sample holds a few counts of this clonotype. The V and J genes are TRBV7-9 and TRBJ2-5; D not certain. CDR1 is SEHNR and CDR2 is FQNEAQ in the germline V gene (reference sequence). Trimming cost V 4 bases and J 1 base, with 10 bases left between them. The CDR3 runs 14 residues. The CDR3 DNA follows: TGTGCCAGCAGCTCAGTGGGCAGCCAAGAGACCCAGTACTTC. It encodes CASSSVGSQETQYF.

This clonotype was detected ten times or more. The chain uses TRBV4-2 and TRBJ1-5; no firm D call. The CDR3 contains 13 residues. Deletions cut 0 bases from V and 4 bases from J, with 4 bases between. Germline V lookup: CDR1 LGHNA, CDR2 YNFKEQ. The CDR3: CASSQDANQPQHF. The DNA of the CDR3 is TGTGCCAGCAGCCAAGATGCAAATCAGCCCCAGCATTTT.